The clone carrying this TCR beta chain was seen more than once but under ten times. The data were taken from a study of T cell changes during pregnancy in multiple sclerosis. The CDR3 has 14 amino acids. CDR1 MNHEY and CDR2 SVGAGI come from the germline V gene. V dropped 6 bases and J dropped 8 bases, with 19 bases sitting between them. TCRdb's copy holds only in-frame clones and misses some; the assay was immunoSEQ multiplex PCR. The sample holds about 79,000 clones; about 93% are singletons and the top ten take around 0.5%. The specimen comprised CD4+ T cells from peripheral blood mononuclear cells, sampled in the second trimester of pregnancy. This sequence joins TRBV6-5 and TRBJ1-1; D gene ambiguous. The sequence came from a female donor with multiple sclerosis, enrolled in a pregnancy study. CDR3 loop: CASSLSSAQPEAFF. CDR3 DNA sequence: TGTGCCAGCAGCCTTTCTAGTGCCCAACCCGAAGCTTTCTTT.